This TCR beta chain was recorded in a study of CD8+ T cells in alopecia areata. Looking at the study overall: A 6-month period off drug followed tofacitinib, which lasted 6 to 18 months. Percent of scalp involved defined treated patients' severity scores. The study, taken as a whole, reports: When scalp samples are sequenced, resident alphabeta T cells of normal skin are also captured.

V lost 8 bases and J 5 bases, leaving 12 bases between the germline ends. The germline V gene encodes CDR1 MNHNS and CDR2 SASEGT. The CDR3 consists of 12 residues. Treatment of the sample: oral pan-JAK inhibitor, 5-10 mg twice daily. Alopecia areata patients provided lesional scalp punch biopsies and peripheral blood. About this clone itself: Its target is not known.

Reverse transcription of extracted RNA yielded cDNA, which provided the sequencing template. Some clones are missing from TCRdb's copy, which holds only in-frame ones; the method was immunoSEQ multiplex PCR. Of some 200,000 clones listed, under 60% are singletons. The sample in question was CD4+ T cells sorted from blood, obtained at week 4, from a patient treated with tofacitinib. V gene TRBV6-1 combines with J gene TRBJ2-5; unclear D gene. This sequence originates from a human donor with alopecia areata. CDR3 in amino acids: CASAQTRETQYF. The DNA of the CDR3 is TGTGCCAGCGCACAAACCCGGGAGACCCAGTACTTC.